The 23 T cell receptor beta chains reported below all come from one sample, sequenced in a study of blood T cells in healthy people across ages (dated by TCRdb to 2014 to 2015). The library came from 5' RACE. Sequencing instrument: Illumina HiSeq 2500. The second PCR ran for roughly 7 to 12 cycles and used a J-beta primer mix along with a sample-barcoded 5' primer. TCRdb took the public reads, trimmed them with fastp at Q25, ran MiXCR for clone calling and kept in-frame beta chains. Rows matching on CDR3 protein sequence are summarized as one entry with the most common DNA and genes. For this sample the table gives hundreds of thousands of distinct CDR3 sequences, of which around a quarter were detected only once. The biggest ten clones account for around 3% of the sample. The same data also went into a second study, on T cells of mothers and their children.

The specimen sequenced was blood. Source of these receptors: a boy between 10 and 17 years old in good health.

This clonotype came up a few times. The rearrangement joins TRBV29-1 to TRBJ1-1, with D unclear. This CDR3 region has 11 residues. The V and J ends lost 5 bases and 1 base respectively, with 5 bases between them. The germline V gene encodes CDR1 SQVTM and CDR2 ANQGSEA. CDR3 region: CSVLGNTEAFF. CDR3 nucleotide sequence: TGCAGCGTTCTGGGGAACACTGAAGCTTTCTTT.

In DNA, the CDR3 is TGTGCCAGCAGTTTCGGACTAGCGGGGGGTTCCGGGGCCAACGTCCTGACTTTC. This codes for CASSFGLAGGSGANVLTF. V usage is TRBV6-5 and J usage is TRBJ2-6, with 14 bases matching TRBD2. The CDR3 totals 18 residues. Germline CDR1 MNHEY, CDR2 SVGAGI. With V trimmed by 4 bases and J by 4 bases, 6 bases remained unmatched.

The rearrangement uses TRBV5-1 and TRBJ1-1; perhaps TRBD1 as D (5 bases). The germline V gene encodes CDR1 SGHRS and CDR2 YFSETQ. The CDR3 has 15 residues. Trimming pared 4 bases from V and 5 bases from J, leaving 18 bases between. CDR3 protein: CASSPRVGAVTEAFF. DNA of the CDR3: TGCGCCAGCAGCCCCAGGGTTGGAGCCGTGACTGAAGCTTTCTTT.

The chain uses TRBV5-1 and TRBJ2-1; 9 nucleotides line up with TRBD2. The germline CDR1 and CDR2 sequences are SGHRS and YFSETQ. The ends lost 2 bases at V and 5 bases at J; junction bases unmatched: 8. The CDR3 extends over 16 amino acids. The chain's CDR3 is CASSFLAGVMNNEQFF. The CDR3 DNA sequence: TGCGCCAGCAGCTTCTTAGCGGGGGTCATGAACAATGAGCAGTTCTTC.

V usage is TRBV6-6 and J usage is TRBJ1-2; D might be TRBD1 (5 bases). The germline V gene has CDR1 MNHNY and CDR2 SVGAGI (reference sequence). The CDR3 covers 12 residues. V gave up 7 bases and J gave up 5 bases, with 11 bases separating them. CDR3 nucleotides: TGTGCCAGCACCAATGGGGGGTATGGCTACACCTTC. This codes for CASTNGGYGYTF.

The chain joins TRBV7-9 to TRBJ2-3, with D uncertain. Germline-derived CDR1 and CDR2 are SEHNR and FQNEAQ (reference sequence). The CDR3 has 14 amino acids. V lost 3 bases and J lost 4, with 11 bases in between. In DNA, the CDR3 is TGTGCCAGCAGCTTCCTCCGCCGCTCAGATACGCAGTATTTT. Protein sequence: CASSFLRRSDTQYF.

The chain combines TRBV6-2 or TRBV6-3 with TRBJ2-1, with no clear D. CDR1 is MNHEY, CDR2 SVGEGT, per germline. The CDR3 covers 11 residues. Between the trimmed V and J ends, which lost 5 bases and 6 bases, there was a span of 5 bases. The CDR3 loop reads CASSIVNEQFF. Here the CDR3 DNA reads TGTGCCAGCAGTATTGTCAATGAGCAGTTCTTC.

A few counts support this clonotype. The rearrangement links TRBV7-3 to TRBJ2-5, with D possibly TRBD1 on 6 matching bases. This CDR3 contains 13 residues. Germline CDR1 SGHTA, CDR2 FQGTGA. V was clipped by 5 bases and J by 5 bases, with 12 bases between them. CDR3 nucleotide sequence: TGTGCCAGCAGCACCTATCAGGGGGAGACCCAGTACTTC. This sequence encodes CASSTYQGETQYF. The full variable domain, in which reference TRBV7-3 and TRBJ2-5 provide the parts outside the CDR3, is GAGVSQTPSNKVTEKGKYVELRCDPISGHTALYWYRQSLGQGPEFLIYFQGTGAADDSGLPNDRFFAVRPEGSVSTLKIQRTERGDSAVYLCASSTYQGETQYFGPGTRLLVL.

This clonotype showed up just a few times. This chain connects TRBV6-1 to TRBJ2-3, with TRBD2 as a possible D gene (6 bases). This CDR3 has 16 residues. CDR1 and CDR2 from the germline V gene are MNHNS and SASEGT. V lost 4 bases, J lost 2 bases, and 16 bases lay in between. The DNA of the CDR3 is TGTGCCAGCAGTGCCAGTGTGGCGGGACCCACAGATACGCAGTATTTT. It translates to CASSASVAGPTDTQYF.

This chain connects TRBV3-1 to TRBJ2-5; TRBD2 agrees at 14 bases. J was trimmed by 2 bases and V by 4 bases; bases with no gene match: 6. The CDR3 is 17 amino acids. Germline values: CDR1 LGHDT, CDR2 YNNKEL (reference sequence). Here the CDR3 DNA reads TGTGCCAGCAGCCTCGGGACTAGCGGGGGAGGACAAGAGACCCAGTACTTC. Translation: CASSLGTSGGGQETQYF.

This clonotype was seen a handful of times. The CDR3 here is CASGSGEGQTYEQYF. In nucleotides, the CDR3 is TGTGCTAGTGGTTCGGGCGAGGGACAGACCTACGAGCAGTACTTC. J is TRBJ2-7 and V is TRBV12-5, with 7 bases that match TRBD1. The CDR3 runs to 15 residues. With V trimmed by 4 bases and J by 2 bases, 8 bases remained unmatched. Germline V CDR1 and CDR2: LGHNT, FRNRAP.

This clonotype has more than one count but fewer than ten. The gene calls are TRBV24-1 and TRBJ2-1, with 8 bases matching TRBD1. The J segment lost 8 bases and the V segment lost 2 bases, leaving 7 bases of the junction unmatched. Per the germline V gene, CDR1 is KGHDR and CDR2 is SFDVKD. The CDR3 length is 15 residues. The CDR3 reads CATSDSTGTGYEQFF. The CDR3 DNA reads as TGTGCCACCAGTGATTCCACCGGGACAGGCTATGAGCAGTTCTTC.

The CDR3 DNA reads TGTGCCAGCAGTTATTCGGGGGGCTCAATTTTTGGAAAACTGTTTTTT. Amino acids: CASSYSGGSIFGKLFF. This rearrangement joins TRBV6-5 to TRBJ1-4; TRBD1 might be the D (6 bases). CDR1 MNHEY and CDR2 SVGAGI come from the germline V gene. The CDR3 extends over 16 amino acids. The ends were cut back, 3 bases at V and 10 bases at J, with 21 bases in the middle.

The chain joins TRBV30 to TRBJ2-6; 8 nucleotides match TRBD2. V lost 0 bases, J lost 2 bases, and 6 bases stayed unmatched. The CDR3 length is 17 residues. The V gene's germline CDR1 is GTSNPN and CDR2 SVGIG (reference sequence). The CDR3 sequence is CAWSVEGGGPGANVLTF. CDR3 coding DNA: TGTGCCTGGAGTGTGGAGGGCGGGGGGCCTGGGGCCAACGTCCTGACTTTC.

This clonotype was recorded many times. The chain carries TRBV7-6 and TRBJ2-5; 8 bases line up with TRBD2. This CDR3 has 16 residues. The germline V gene has CDR1 SGHVS and CDR2 FNYEAQ. The V segment lost 5 bases and the J segment 5 bases; nucleotides outside the gene matches: 13. In DNA, the CDR3 is TGTGCCAGCAGCCCACTCCCTAGCGGGTTCAGTGAGACCCAGTACTTC. Amino acids: CASSPLPSGFSETQYF.

In its sample, this clonotype was seen many times. This chain links TRBV12-3 or TRBV12-4 with TRBJ2-5; possibly TRBD1 for D (5 bases). V was cut by 6 bases and J by 5 bases, with 10 bases left in between. The CDR3 sequence is 12 residues long. CDR3: CASSSSGETQYF. The CDR3 region has the DNA TGTGCCAGCAGCTCGTCAGGGGAGACCCAGTACTTC.

In this sample, this clonotype turned up a few times. This chain links TRBV20-1 with TRBJ1-2; weak D call: TRBD1 (5 bases). Germline V gene sequence: CDR1 DFQATT, CDR2 SNEGSKA (reference sequence). Trimming shortened V by 6 bases and J by 6 bases, and 17 bases separated the two germline ends. The CDR3 consists of 13 residues. The CDR3 here is CSAGVRDSHGYTF. The CDR3 DNA is TGCAGTGCGGGGGTCCGGGACTCCCATGGCTACACCTTC.

This clonotype was observed a handful of times. The chain is built from TRBV25-1 and TRBJ2-7; TRBD2 matches at 7 bases. Germline V gene sequence: CDR1 MGHDK, CDR2 SYGVNS. J was trimmed by 3 bases and V by 4 bases; bases with no gene match: 12. The CDR3 spans 16 residues. DNA for the CDR3: TGTGCCAGCAGTGGATCCCATGGACTAGAAATCTACGAGCAGTACTTC. Translation: CASSGSHGLEIYEQYF.

This rearrangement joins TRBV6-5 to TRBJ2-5; no clear D gene. Trimming cost V 6 bases and J 8 bases, with 10 bases left between them. CDR1 is MNHEY, CDR2 SVGAGI, per germline. The CDR3 is 11 amino acids. In DNA form, the CDR3 reads TGTGCCAGCAGATTTCGAGACACCCAGTACTTC. This encodes CASRFRDTQYF.

J is TRBJ2-4 and V is TRBV15, with D tentatively TRBD1 (6 bases). The CDR3 totals 15 residues. V shed 4 bases and J shed 9 bases, with 19 bases lying between them. The germline V gene encodes CDR1 LNHNV and CDR2 YYDKDF (reference sequence). CDR3 in amino acids: CATSIQQGTISIQYF. The CDR3 bases are TGTGCCACCAGCATCCAACAGGGAACGATAAGCATTCAGTACTTC.

This clonotype was observed a handful of times. The chain employs TRBV3-1 and TRBJ1-2; perhaps TRBD1 as D (6 bases). Germline V CDR1 and CDR2: LGHDT, YNNKEL (reference sequence). V lost 0 bases, J lost 8 bases, and 13 bases lay in between. The CDR3 extends over 14 amino acids. CDR3 loop: CASSQDQGLRGYTF. The CDR3 DNA follows: TGTGCCAGCAGCCAAGACCAGGGGCTCCGCGGCTACACCTTC. Combining the CDR3 with reference TRBV3-1 and TRBJ1-2 gives the whole variable domain DTAVSQTPKYLVTQMGNDKSIKCEQNLGHDTMYWYKQDSKKFLKIMFSYNNKELIINETVPNRFSPKSPDKAHLNLHINSLELGDSAVYFCASSQDQGLRGYTFGSGTRLTVV.

This chain links TRBV9 with TRBJ2-5; 9 bases match TRBD2. This CDR3 is 15 amino acids long. Germline V gene lookup returns CDR1 SGDLS and CDR2 YYNGEE. The trim removed 1 base at V and 5 bases at J, leaving 6 bases unmatched. In DNA, the CDR3 is TGTGCCAGCAGCGTAAGCGGGGGGACCGGGGAGACCCAGTACTTC. It yields the protein CASSVSGGTGETQYF.

This clonotype was picked up a small number of times. V usage is TRBV4-1 and J usage is TRBJ2-5; possible D gene TRBD1, 6 bases. The J call is uncertain, as TRBJ2-7 better fits the DNA end. CDR1 MGHRA and CDR2 YSYEKL come from the germline V gene. The CDR3 runs to 16 residues. CDR3 in amino acids: CASSPAHGQSSYEQYF. The CDR3 bases are TGCGCCAGCAGCCCAGCACATGGACAGAGCTCCTACGAGCAGTACTTC.